The 8 T cell receptor beta chains below were found in one sample sequenced in a study of Ad26.COV2.S vaccination and SARS-CoV-2 variants. Noted treatment: some 19 received Ad26.COV2.S at low or high dose, single or two shots; about 5 received placebo; per-sample allocation not given. Samples analyzed were those drawn on day 63 after the first vaccine or placebo injection. Clones were sequenced by immunoSEQ multiplex PCR, and TCRdb holds only the in-frame ones, with some missing. The table has around 300,000 clones, around 88% seen once. Material: peripheral blood, obtained in a trial of Ad26.COV2.S vaccine versus placebo. These receptors were obtained from a person aged 18-60 years who received the Ad26.COV2.S COVID-19 vaccine or a placebo.

This clone has just a few counts. The chain uses TRBV5-1 and TRBJ2-3, with D possibly matching TRBD2 (5 bases). Per the germline V gene, CDR1 is SGHRS and CDR2 is YFSETQ. CDR3 size: 15 residues. Trimming removed 3 bases at V and 3 bases at J, with 14 bases between. CDR3 residues: CASSSLADRTDTQYF. For the CDR3, the DNA is TGCGCCAGCAGCTCCCTAGCTGATAGGACAGATACGCAGTATTTT.

The chain is built from TRBV5-1 and TRBJ2-2; a weak D match, TRBD1 (6 bases). Germline-derived CDR1 and CDR2 are SGHRS and YFSETQ. V was cut by 4 bases and J by 0 bases, with 13 bases left in between. The CDR3 is 16 residues long. In nucleotides, the CDR3 is TGCGCCAGCAGCCTACCCGGGACAACGAACACCGGGGAGCTGTTTTTT. It is translated as CASSLPGTTNTGELFF.

This chain uses TRBV12-3 or TRBV12-4 with TRBJ2-1; possibly TRBD2 for D (5 bases). Deletions cut 10 bases from V and 5 bases from J, with 15 bases between. CDR3 length equals 13 residues. As DNA, the CDR3 is TGTGCCACCACCTACAGTAGCGACAATGAGCAGTTCTTC. Its translation is CATTYSSDNEQFF.

This rearrangement joins TRBV9 to TRBJ2-7, with D possibly TRBD2 on 6 matching bases. The CDR3 totals 14 residues. Germline-derived CDR1 and CDR2 are SGDLS and YYNGEE. Trimming pared 2 bases from V and 3 bases from J, leaving 12 bases between. CDR3 protein: CASSVQAGRYEQYF. CDR3 nucleotides: TGTGCCAGCAGCGTCCAGGCGGGACGCTACGAGCAGTACTTC. Combining the CDR3 with reference TRBV9 and TRBJ2-7 gives the whole variable domain DSGVTQTPKHLITATGQRVTLRCSPRSGDLSVYWYQQSLDQGLQFLIQYYNGEERAKGNILERFSAQQFPDLHSELNLSSLELGDSALYFCASSVQAGRYEQYFGPGTRLTVT.

V and J are TRBV6-1 and TRBJ1-6; D uncertain. Germline CDR1 reads MNHNS; CDR2 reads SASEGT. The V gene lost 2 bases and the J gene lost 11 bases, with 10 bases spanning the gap. The CDR3 is 13 amino acids. CDR3 sequence reads: CASSESARTPLHF. In DNA form, the CDR3 reads TGTGCCAGCAGTGAAAGTGCCCGCACACCCCTCCACTTT.

CDR3 DNA: TGTGCCAGCAGGAGTACGGCAAGCAATGAGCAGTTCTTC. This translates into CASRSTASNEQFF. This chain uses TRBV2 with TRBJ2-1, with D hard to call. The CDR3 is made up of 13 amino acids. The germline CDR1 and CDR2 sequences are SNHLY and FYNNEI. The V end was cut by 6 bases, the J end by 6 bases, with 12 bases between.

Only one count was recorded for this clone. In the same sample, other DNA sequences code for this CDR3. The chain carries TRBV7-2 and TRBJ2-5; no firm D call. Germline assignment: CDR1 SGHTA and CDR2 FQGNSA. Trimming cost V 2 bases and J 5 bases, with 6 bases left between them. The CDR3 is 12 residues long. The CDR3 DNA sequence: TGTGCCAGCAGCTTATTGGGGGAGACCCAGTACTTC. Its translation is CASSLLGETQYF.

J is TRBJ2-1 and V is TRBV6-6; 8 bases are a match to TRBD1. Germline loops: CDR1 MNHNY, CDR2 SVGAGI (reference sequence). The V segment lost 6 bases and the J segment 0 bases; nucleotides outside the gene matches: 7. The CDR3 covers 16 residues. CDR3 nucleotides: TGTGCCAGCAGCTTGACAGGGGCTGGCTCCTACAATGAGCAGTTCTTC. It translates to CASSLTGAGSYNEQFF.